These T cell receptor beta chains were read from a single sample in a study of regulatory T cells in long-lasting Graves disease. TCRdb redid the calling of the multiplex PCR reads with MiXCR, one entry per CDR3 protein. The sample shows some 560,000 distinct CDR3 sequences, about 16% of them seen only once. The data were also submitted as part of a second study, on T cells in Graves' hyperthyroidism and ophthalmopathy.

The source was peripheral blood mononuclear cells (PBMCs), collected at new diagnosis, from a patient treated with antithyroid drugs. The source of these receptors is a woman aged 35-65 years with Graves disease. CDR3s include the opening cysteine and the closing phenylalanine or tryptophan. The D gene is left open where the match is weak. Clone size is not always given. Where it is, it says once, few, many or a class for expanded clones.

cdr3_aa	cdr3_nt	v_call	clone_size	cdr3_length	j_call	d_call
CSVGSGCITEAFF	TGCAGCGTTGGGTCAGGGTGTATCACTGAAGCTTTCTTT	TRBV29-1	.	13	TRBJ1-1	.
CASSLGMWNEQYF	TGTGCCAGCAGTTTAGGGATGTGGAACGAGCAGTACTTC	TRBV27	many	13	TRBJ2-7	.
CASSLTGTGLGGDTQYF	TGTGCCAGCAGCTTAACCGGGACAGGACTGGGCGGAGATACGCAGTATTTT	TRBV5-5	few	17	TRBJ2-3	TRBD1
CASKGRFTDTQYF	TGTGCCAGCAAAGGGCGATTCACAGATACGCAGTATTTT	TRBV2	many	13	TRBJ2-3	.
CASRPGTVGPQHF	TGTGCCAGCAGACCCGGGACGGTCGGTCCCCAGCATTTT	TRBV2	many	13	TRBJ1-5	.
CASSVDPVDYEQYF	TGTGCCAGCAGCGTAGACCCTGTGGACTACGAGCAGTACTTC	TRBV9	few	14	TRBJ2-7	.
CASSLAGLVGRNEQFF	TGCGCCAGCAGCTTGGCGGGACTAGTAGGGCGCAATGAGCAGTTCTTC	TRBV5-1	many	16	TRBJ2-1	TRBD2
CASSAEGQGASGNIQYF	TGTGCCAGCAGCGCCGAGGGACAGGGGGCGTCTGGAAACATTCAGTACTTC	TRBV9	few	17	TRBJ2-4	TRBD1
CASSLALGLAGEETQYF	TGTGCCAGCAGCTTAGCGCTTGGGCTAGCGGGGGAAGAGACCCAGTACTTC	TRBV7-2	.	17	TRBJ2-5	TRBD2
CASSLGILGNEQFF	TGTGCCAGCAGCTTAGGCATTTTGGGCAATGAGCAGTTCTTC	TRBV7-2	many	14	TRBJ2-1	.
CASTSGGSNYGYTF	TGTGCCAGCACGTCCGGGGGTTCCAACTATGGCTACACCTTC	TRBV28	many	14	TRBJ1-2	.
CACNLARGYTF	TGTGCCTGCAACTTAGCCCGGGGCTACACCTTC	TRBV30	many	11	TRBJ1-2	.
CSARQDSNQPQHF	TGCAGTGCTCGACAGGATAGCAATCAGCCCCAGCATTTT	TRBV20-1	many	13	TRBJ1-5	.
CASSTQGQSAGEQYF	TGTGCCAGTAGTACCCAGGGACAGTCGGCGGGGGAGCAGTACTTC	TRBV19	.	15	TRBJ2-7	.
CASSQAPSGNTIYF	TGCGCCAGCAGCCAAGCCCCCTCTGGAAACACCATATATTTT	TRBV4-1	few	14	TRBJ1-3	.
CASSSPGVKETQYF	TGTGCCAGCAGCTCCCCAGGGGTAAAAGAGACCCAGTACTTC	TRBV13	many	14	TRBJ2-5	.
CASSGGTGVSYEQYF	TGTGCCAGCAGCGGGGGGACAGGGGTCTCCTACGAGCAGTACTTC	TRBV2	many	15	TRBJ2-7	TRBD1
CASSLGTAKEKLFF	TGTGCCAGCAGCTTAGGGACGGCCAAAGAAAAACTGTTTTTT	TRBV7-9	many	14	TRBJ1-4	.
CASNWTGSFPTGSYGYTF	TGCGCCAGCAATTGGACAGGATCCTTCCCAACGGGGTCATATGGCTACACCTTC	TRBV10-1	few	18	TRBJ1-2	TRBD1
CAWSTSGGRSNQPQHF	TGTGCCTGGAGTACCTCAGGAGGAAGGAGCAATCAGCCCCAGCATTTT	TRBV30	many	16	TRBJ1-5	.
CATGRDGRASNTEAFF	TGTGCCACCGGCAGAGACGGCAGGGCATCGAACACTGAAGCTTTCTTT	TRBV15	.	16	TRBJ1-1	.
CASLTSGGAGEQFF	TGTGCCAGCTTGACTAGCGGGGGGGCCGGTGAGCAGTTCTTC	TRBV6-2/TRBV6-3	.	14	TRBJ2-1	TRBD2
CASPSYEQYF	TGTGCCAGCCCCTCCTACGAGCAGTACTTC	TRBV11-2	.	10	TRBJ2-7	.
CASSYSAATNEKLFF	TGTGCCAGCAGTTACTCAGCTGCAACTAATGAAAAACTGTTTTTT	TRBV6-5	few	15	TRBJ1-4	.
CASSLGDRQGRHGYTF	TGTGCCAGCAGCTTAGGGGACCGGCAGGGCCGCCATGGCTACACCTTC	TRBV7-8	.	16	TRBJ1-2	.
CASSQVPSSGYTF	TGTGCCAGCAGCCAAGTCCCTTCCTCCGGCTACACCTTC	TRBV3-1	many	13	TRBJ1-2	.
CSASGPQETQYF	TGCAGTGCTAGCGGGCCCCAAGAGACCCAGTACTTC	TRBV20-1	few	12	TRBJ2-5	.
CASSEQGATYEQYF	TGTGCCAGCAGTGAGCAGGGGGCAACCTACGAGCAGTACTTC	TRBV2	many	14	TRBJ2-7	TRBD1
CASSFTDPLSQPQHF	TGTGCCAGCAGTTTTACGGACCCGTTAAGTCAGCCTCAGCATTTT	TRBV12-3/TRBV12-4	few	15	TRBJ1-5	.
CASTSNGATNEKLFF	TGCGCCAGCACATCTAACGGTGCAACTAATGAAAAACTGTTTTTT	TRBV5-1	few	15	TRBJ1-4	.
CASSYSSYNTDTQYF	TGTGCCAGCAGTTACTCGTCGTACAACACAGATACGCAGTATTTT	TRBV6-6	many	15	TRBJ2-3	.
CASSIRQGSYNEQFF	TGTGCCAGCAGCATAAGACAGGGCTCCTACAATGAGCAGTTCTTC	TRBV3-1	many	15	TRBJ2-1	TRBD1
CASKDRADISYNEQFF	TGTGCCAGCAAAGACAGGGCCGATATCTCCTACAATGAGCAGTTCTTC	TRBV6-1	many	16	TRBJ2-1	TRBD1
CASSLGLLGQGSHEQYF	TGCGCCAGCAGCTTGGGTCTATTGGGGCAGGGAAGCCACGAGCAGTACTTC	TRBV5-1	many	17	TRBJ2-7	.
CASSLDSGGYEQYF	TGTGCCAGCAGCTTGGACAGCGGGGGCTACGAGCAGTACTTC	TRBV11-2	many	14	TRBJ2-7	TRBD2
CASRTGGADGGETQYF	TGCGCCAGCAGGACAGGGGGCGCAGATGGAGGAGAGACCCAGTACTTC	TRBV5-1	few	16	TRBJ2-5	TRBD1
CASSLMSPTDTQYF	TGTGCCAGCAGCTTAATGTCCCCCACAGATACGCAGTATTTT	TRBV11-1	many	14	TRBJ2-3	.
CASIQHLTTNYGYTF	TGTGCCAGCATTCAACACCTTACGACTAACTATGGCTACACCTTC	TRBV2	many	15	TRBJ1-2	.
CASSDEGGHQPQHF	TGTGCCAGCAGTGACGAAGGGGGCCATCAGCCCCAGCATTTT	TRBV6-2/TRBV6-3	.	14	TRBJ1-5	TRBD1
CASSPVPGSGNTIYF	TGTGCCAGCTCACCAGTACCAGGGAGTGGAAACACCATATATTTT	TRBV18	few	15	TRBJ1-3	.
CASSLGAGGLNQPQHF	TGTGCCAGCAGCTTAGGGGCTGGGGGCCTCAATCAGCCCCAGCATTTT	TRBV7-9	few	16	TRBJ1-5	.
CASSFIRETQYF	TGTGCCAGCAGTTTTATTCGAGAGACCCAGTACTTC	TRBV28	many	12	TRBJ2-5	.
CASSLGHGNIQYF	TGTGCCAGCAGCTTAGGGCACGGAAACATTCAGTACTTC	TRBV7-3	.	13	TRBJ2-4	.
CASSYPTGTGGASGNTIYF	TGTGCCAGCAGTTACCCAACCGGGACAGGGGGCGCCTCTGGAAACACCATATATTTT	TRBV6-5	.	19	TRBJ1-3	TRBD1
CASRDGPGEQFF	TGTGCCAGCAGGGACGGCCCCGGGGAGCAGTTCTTC	TRBV7-6	many	12	TRBJ2-1	.
CASRKDSTYEQYF	TGTGCCAGCAGGAAAGACAGTACCTACGAGCAGTACTTC	TRBV6-2/TRBV6-3	.	13	TRBJ2-7	.
CASSRRLPGHANYGYTF	TGTGCCAGCAGCCGACGGCTTCCGGGACACGCTAACTATGGCTACACCTTC	TRBV12-3/TRBV12-4	many	17	TRBJ1-2	.